Listed here are 32 T cell receptor beta chains from one sample, sequenced in a study of CD8+CD57+ T cells in acquired aplastic anemia. TCR beta VDJ and CDR3 profiles were obtained from a genomic DNA template. TCRdb reprocessed the reads via MiXCR and lists one record per CDR3 protein. The sample shows about 110,000 distinct CDR3 sequences, 50% to 65% of them seen only once. The sample taken for sequencing was sorted CD4+, CD8+, or CD8+CD57+ T cells (not recorded which) from PBMCs. Every receptor here comes from a human donor in good health, serving as a control.

This clonotype occurred many times. The J gene is TRBJ2-7, the V gene TRBV9; TRBD1 matches 7 bases. The germline CDR1 and CDR2 sequences are SGDLS and YYNGEE. J gave up 1 base and V 4 bases, and 2 bases lay outside the gene matches. This CDR3 is built from 13 residues. In nucleotides, the CDR3 is TGTGCCAGCAGCCAGGACAGGTCCTACGAGCAGTACTTC. Translating it yields CASSQDRSYEQYF. The variable domain in full, with the rest retrieved from reference TRBV9 and TRBJ2-7, is DSGVTQTPKHLITATGQRVTLRCSPRSGDLSVYWYQQSLDQGLQFLIQYYNGEERAKGNILERFSAQQFPDLHSELNLSSLELGDSALYFCASSQDRSYEQYFGPGTRLTVT.

The CDR3: CASSSQDIPEAFF. The CDR3 bases are TGTGCCAGCAGTTCGCAGGACATTCCTGAAGCTTTCTTT. V gene TRBV7-9 combines with J gene TRBJ1-1, with D possibly being TRBD1 (5 bases). Trimming pared 6 bases from V and 6 bases from J, leaving 14 bases between. CDR3 length: 13 residues. Germline V CDR1 and CDR2: SEHNR, FQNEAQ (reference sequence).

In its sample, this clonotype was seen a few times. The chain carries TRBV10-3 and TRBJ2-7, with 7 nucleotides matching TRBD1. This CDR3 is built from 16 residues. Germline V CDR1 and CDR2: ENHRY, SYGVKD. V was clipped by 4 bases and J by 0 bases; unmatched bases: 9. The CDR3 sequence is CAISASWGQNSYEQYF. The CDR3 nucleotides read TGTGCCATCAGTGCTTCCTGGGGACAGAACTCCTACGAGCAGTACTTC.

The V call is TRBV10-3, the J call TRBJ2-7; a possible D gene is TRBD1 (6 bases). This CDR3 comprises 12 residues. CDR1 and CDR2 from the germline V gene are ENHRY and SYGVKD. V was clipped by 6 bases and J by 5 bases, with 11 bases between them. Here the CDR3 DNA reads TGTGCCATCAGGAAGGACAGTAACGAGCAGTACTTC. Amino acids: CAIRKDSNEQYF.

The chain links TRBV6-1 to TRBJ1-5; 10 nucleotides align to TRBD1. The germline V gene encodes CDR1 MNHNS and CDR2 SASEGT. V trimming: 10 bases; J trimming: 2 bases; junction bases outside the gene matches: 5. The CDR3 sequence is 14 residues long. The CDR3 DNA sequence: TGTGCCACCCGGGACAGGGGTGGCAATCAGCCCCAGCATTTT. It translates to CATRDRGGNQPQHF.

With respect to this clonotype: At one end the junction does not follow the germline gene, possibly because of a read error. The chain combines TRBV25-1 with TRBJ1-1; no clear D. The CDR3 is made up of 17 amino acids. Germline V gene data show CDR1 as MGHDK and CDR2 as SYGVNS. CDR3 protein: CASSTLSKETPNNEAFF. For the CDR3, the DNA is TGTGCCAGCAGTACCTTGTCGAAGGAGACCCCGAACAATGAAGCTTTCTTT.

About this clonotype: Here the CDR3 omits its conserved ending phenylalanine or tryptophan, so a read error is the likely source. This chain links TRBV15 with TRBJ2-3; D uncertain. This CDR3 contains 16 residues. V lost 0 bases and J 1 base, leaving 11 bases between the germline ends. CDR1 and CDR2 from the germline V gene are LNHNV and YYDKDF (reference sequence). DNA for the CDR3: TGTGCCACCAGCAGAGATCTGGGCCGTGGCACAGATACGCAGTATTCT. Its translation: CATSRDLGRGTDTQYS.

The chain joins TRBV7-9 to TRBJ1-4, with 9 bases that match TRBD1. J gave up 3 bases and V 10 bases, and 3 bases lay outside the gene matches. The CDR3 spans 13 residues. Germline values: CDR1 SEHNR, CDR2 FQNEAQ (reference sequence). The CDR3 sequence is CATRQGANEKLFF. In DNA, the CDR3 is TGTGCCACCCGACAGGGGGCTAATGAAAAACTGTTTTTT.

The chain has TRBV27 and TRBJ1-5; the D is unclear. The CDR3 has 15 amino acids. Germline CDR1 reads MNHEY; CDR2 reads SMNVEV (reference sequence). Trimming took off 2 bases at V and 4 bases at J, with 12 bases between the two ends. CDR3 sequence: CASSLEGFGNQPQHF. CDR3 nucleotides: TGTGCCAGCAGTTTAGAAGGGTTTGGTAATCAGCCCCAGCATTTT.

This clonotype appeared once. The chain employs TRBV2 and TRBJ2-7, with D hard to call. Germline V gives CDR1 SNHLY, CDR2 FYNNEI. Trimming left V 8 bases short and J 2 bases short, with 13 bases between. The length of the CDR3 is 13 residues. The CDR3 DNA sequence: TGTGCCAGCGGAACTACAGAGGCCTACGAGCAGTACTTC. Translating it yields CASGTTEAYEQYF.

This clonotype showed up many times. V is TRBV20-1 and J is TRBJ2-1, with D unclear. CDR3 length: 16 residues. The V end lost 3 bases, the J end lost 0 bases, and 15 bases lay between the germline ends. The germline CDR1 and CDR2 sequences are DFQATT and SNEGSKA (reference sequence). The CDR3 reads CSASSPAESSYNEQFF. In DNA, the CDR3 is TGCAGTGCTAGTTCCCCAGCCGAAAGCTCCTACAATGAGCAGTTCTTC.

Ten or more counts support this clonotype. V usage is TRBV4-1 and J usage is TRBJ1-1, with TRBD1 as a possible D gene (5 bases). This CDR3 is 13 amino acids long. Germline CDR1 is MGHRA and CDR2 is YSYEKL. Trimming removed 1 base from V and 14 bases from J, with 17 bases in between. The CDR3 is CASSQAVAQERFF. The CDR3 nucleotides read TGCGCCAGCAGCCAAGCCGTAGCACAGGAGCGCTTCTTT.

Ten or more counts support this clonotype. V gene TRBV5-5 combines with J gene TRBJ1-2, with a possible D match to TRBD1 (5 bases). Germline V lookup: CDR1 SGHKS, CDR2 YYEKEE (reference sequence). The CDR3 is made up of 15 amino acids. V dropped 0 bases and J dropped 1 base, with 10 bases sitting between them. The CDR3 region has the DNA TGTGCCAGCAGCTTGGAGTGGACATTTAACTATGGCTACACCTTC. This gives the protein CASSLEWTFNYGYTF.

In this sample, this clonotype turned up a few times. The chain couples TRBV19 to TRBJ1-1; D may be TRBD1 (5 bases). Germline CDR1 is LNHDA and CDR2 is SQIVND (reference sequence). V gave up 6 bases and J gave up 2 bases, with 16 bases separating them. The CDR3 is made up of 15 amino acids. CDR3 residues: CASSPWGFGNTEAFF. The DNA for the CDR3 is TGTGCCAGTAGCCCTTGGGGCTTCGGAAACACTGAAGCTTTCTTT. The entire variable domain, with the rest obtained from reference TRBV19 and TRBJ1-1, is as follows: DGGITQSPKYLFRKEGQNVTLSCEQNLNHDAMYWYRQDPGQGLRLIYYSQIVNDFQKGDIAEGYSVSREKKESFPLTVTSAQKNPTAFYLCASSPWGFGNTEAFFGQGTRLTVV.

The chain couples TRBV25-1 to TRBJ2-7; 10 nucleotides match TRBD1. The CDR3 loop spans 16 amino acids. CDR1 is MGHDK and CDR2 is SYGVNS in the germline V gene. V shed 4 bases and J 3 bases; nucleotides not matched to a gene: 9. The CDR3 nucleotides are TGTGCCAGCAGTGGGGGGACAGGGGAGGTTGGCTACGAGCAGTACTTC. It yields the protein CASSGGTGEVGYEQYF.

This rearrangement joins TRBV15 to TRBJ2-7; the match to TRBD1 covers 7 bases. V was pared by 3 bases and J by 2 bases, with 4 bases of the junction left unmatched. CDR1 and CDR2 from the germline V gene are LNHNV and YYDKDF (reference sequence). The CDR3 length is 14 residues. CDR3 loop: CATSRGDSPYEQYF. The CDR3 region has the DNA TGTGCCACCAGCAGGGGGGACAGCCCCTACGAGCAGTACTTC. Based on the CDR3 plus reference TRBV15 and TRBJ2-7, the full variable domain is DAMVIQNPRYQVTQFGKPVTLSCSQTLNHNVMYWYQQKSSQAPKLLFHYYDKDFNNEADTPDNFQSRRPNTSFCFLDIRSPGLGDTAMYLCATSRGDSPYEQYFGPGTRLTVT.

The chain couples TRBV11-2 to TRBJ1-6; TRBD1 matches at 9 bases. V trimming: 4 bases; J trimming: 10 bases; junction bases outside the gene matches: 20. CDR3 size: 19 residues. Per the germline V gene, CDR1 is SGHAT and CDR2 is FQNNGV. The CDR3 here is CASSWRPPRERDRDSPLHF. The DNA for the CDR3 is TGTGCCAGCAGCTGGCGCCCCCCCCGAGAGCGGGACAGGGACTCACCCCTCCACTTT.

This clonotype showed up many times. CDR3 loop: CASSLAGENTEAFF. The DNA for the CDR3 is TGTGCCAGCAGCTTAGCGGGCGAGAACACTGAAGCTTTCTTT. J is TRBJ1-1 and V is TRBV7-8; unclear D gene. V lost 0 bases and J 1 base, leaving 6 bases between the germline ends. The CDR3 sequence is 14 residues long. Germline V CDR1 and CDR2: SGHVS, FQNEAQ.

The V and J genes are TRBV24-1 and TRBJ1-2; D is uncertain. V lost 9 bases and J 1 base, leaving 14 bases between the germline ends. The CDR3 is made up of 14 amino acids. The germline CDR1 and CDR2 sequences are KGHDR and SFDVKD. DNA for the CDR3: TGTGCCACCTCCTCTGTCTCAGTTAACTATGGCTACACCTTC. This sequence encodes CATSSVSVNYGYTF.

A few counts support this clonotype. The chain uses TRBV5-4 and TRBJ2-4; possibly TRBD2 for D (5 bases). The germline V gene has CDR1 SGHNT and CDR2 YYREEE (reference sequence). This CDR3 has 15 amino acids. The V gene lost 1 base and the J gene lost 8 bases, with 16 bases spanning the gap. CDR3 in DNA: TGTGCCAGCAGCTTGCCCGGAGCCACGGAGGACATTCAGTACTTC. Protein product: CASSLPGATEDIQYF.

The J gene is TRBJ1-1, the V gene TRBV29-1; no clear D. V lost 0 bases to trimming and J lost 5 bases, with 7 bases between them. In germline, CDR1 is SQVTM, CDR2 ANQGSEA. This CDR3 has 12 amino acids. CDR3 bases: TGCAGCGTTGAAGAAGGGAGTACTGAAGCTTTCTTT. It specifies CSVEEGSTEAFF.

This clonotype was seen a few times. The gene calls are TRBV7-2 and TRBJ2-1; D unresolved. Germline V gene data show CDR1 as SGHTA and CDR2 as FQGNSA. V lost 0 bases to trimming and J lost 9 bases, with 6 bases between them. CDR3 length equals 12 residues. For the CDR3, the DNA is TGTGCCAGCAGCTTAGCGTTGGGTGAGCAGTTCTTC. Translating it yields CASSLALGEQFF.

This rearrangement joins TRBV12-3 or TRBV12-4 to TRBJ2-1, with D possibly matching TRBD2 (6 bases). CDR3 size: 12 residues. V was shortened by 4 bases and J by 10 bases, with 11 bases between the two germline ends. The CDR3 bases are TGTGCCAGCAGTTGCCCGGCGGGGGAGCAGTTCTTC. It specifies CASSCPAGEQFF.

This clonotype showed up just a few times. The chain is built from TRBV24-1 and TRBJ2-7; D is unresolved. Germline CDR1 is KGHDR and CDR2 is SFDVKD. V lost 5 bases, J lost 6 bases, and 10 bases lay in between. This CDR3 spans 12 amino acids. The CDR3 reads CATSVSLSEQYV. The CDR3 DNA follows: TGTGCCACCAGTGTATCCCTTTCCGAGCAGTACGTC.

The CDR3 DNA reads as TGTGCCACCAGTGATTCGGTAGCGGGGCTCAATGAGCAGTTCTTC. Translated: CATSDSVAGLNEQFF. The chain couples TRBV24-1 to TRBJ2-1, with TRBD2 matching 8 bases. The trim removed 2 bases at V and 6 bases at J, leaving 5 bases unmatched. This CDR3 comprises 15 residues. The germline gives CDR1 KGHDR, CDR2 SFDVKD.

This clonotype was seen repeatedly, ten times or more. The rearrangement joins TRBV19 to TRBJ2-3; 9 positions agree with TRBD2. V was pared by 3 bases and J by 6 bases, with 4 bases of the junction left unmatched. Germline V lookup: CDR1 LNHDA, CDR2 SQIVND (reference sequence). The CDR3 runs 14 residues. The CDR3 reads CASSIRTSVDTQYF. CDR3 nucleotides: TGTGCCAGTAGTATCCGGACTAGCGTGGATACGCAGTATTTT.

V is TRBV30 and J is TRBJ2-3; 8 bases align to TRBD1. Germline V CDR1 and CDR2: GTSNPN, SVGIG (reference sequence). Trimming cost V 0 bases and J 6 bases; bases outside gene matches: 8. This CDR3 has 15 residues. As DNA, the CDR3 is TGTGCCTGGAGTGTAGGACAGGGACTCACGGATACGCAGTATTTT. Protein product: CAWSVGQGLTDTQYF.

The chain is built from TRBV10-3 and TRBJ1-5; 9 bases map to TRBD1. J lost 6 bases, V lost 10 bases, and 19 bases had no gene match. Germline CDR1 ENHRY, CDR2 SYGVKD. This CDR3 is built from 17 residues. The CDR3 is CASSLQTGTGHPQPQHF. The CDR3 bases are TGTGCCAGCAGCCTACAAACCGGGACAGGGCATCCTCAGCCCCAGCATTTT.

This clonotype was detected only a few times. The junction shows a germline mismatch at one end, possibly a read error. The V call is TRBV25-1, the J call TRBJ1-5, with D unresolved. The CDR3 runs to 14 residues. Germline V gene data show CDR1 as MGHDK and CDR2 as SYGVNS. The CDR3, as DNA: TGCGCCAGCGGTGCGTTGGACGGAATCCAGCCCCAGCATTTT. Amino acids: CASGALDGIQPQHF.

The chain has TRBV2 and TRBJ1-2; D is uncertain. The germline CDR1 and CDR2 sequences are SNHLY and FYNNEI. The V gene lost 8 bases and the J gene lost 1 base, with 8 bases spanning the gap. The CDR3 covers 12 residues. For the CDR3, the DNA is TGTGCCAGCGCGGCAGTTAACTATGGCTACACCTTC. It specifies CASAAVNYGYTF.

Comments on this clonotype: A much larger clone sits a single nucleotide away, making a read error possible. Here the CDR3 omits its conserved ending phenylalanine or tryptophan, so a read error is the likely source. CDR3 sequence reads: CASSLGQGNTGELFS. The CDR3 DNA sequence: TGTGCCAGCAGCTTGGGACAGGGGAACACCGGGGAGCTGTTTTCT. The genes are TRBV5-4 and TRBJ2-2, with TRBD1 matching 7 bases. Looked up from germline, CDR1 is SGHNT and CDR2 is YYREEE (reference sequence). There are 15 residues in the CDR3. Unmatched junction bases numbered 0, after V lost 0 bases and J lost 1 base.

The rearrangement uses TRBV7-2 and TRBJ1-2; D gene uncertain. The CDR3 runs 9 residues. CDR1 and CDR2 from the germline V gene are SGHTA and FQGNSA. The germline V and J ends were trimmed by 7 bases and 12 bases, with 9 bases remaining between them. CDR3 bases: TGTGCCAGCACCTCTGGAAACACCTTC. Protein product: CASTSGNTF.